These 24 T cell receptor beta chains share one sample of origin, sequenced in a study of blood T cell repertoires in COVID-19. Measured with immunoSEQ multiplex PCR; TCRdb has only the in-frame clones, and not every one. The sample includes approximately 310,000 clones, under 90% of them seen just once. The sequencing sample was made of PBMCs or T cells enriched from blood (not recorded which). Source of these receptors: a man between 60 and 70 years old who had recovered from COVID-19.

A few counts support this clone. The chain is built from TRBV7-9 and TRBJ2-1; D remains unclear. The CDR3 is 16 amino acids. Germline V gene lookup returns CDR1 SEHNR and CDR2 FQNEAQ (reference sequence). Trimming left V 1 base short and J 0 bases short, with 10 bases between. The chain's CDR3 is CASSLVSHSSYNEQFF. CDR3 DNA: TGTGCCAGCAGCTTAGTATCCCACAGCTCCTACAATGAGCAGTTCTTC.

The chain carries TRBV28 and TRBJ1-2; 7 positions match TRBD1. Germline-derived CDR1 and CDR2 are MDHEN and SYDVKM. CDR3 size: 17 residues. Trimming at V came to 4 bases and at J to 4 bases, leaving 15 bases not matched to a gene. The CDR3 nucleotides are TGTGCCAGCAGTTCCCCAGGGACAGCCTATAAACTCTATGGCTACACCTTC. Translation: CASSSPGTAYKLYGYTF.

The rearrangement uses TRBV6-2 or TRBV6-3 and TRBJ2-1; 7 nucleotides agree with TRBD2. Per the germline V gene, CDR1 is MNHEY and CDR2 is SVGEGT. The CDR3 loop spans 19 amino acids. The junction had 14 bases not matched to a gene; V was cut back by 2 bases and J by 1 base. DNA of the CDR3: TGTGCCAGCAGTTACCCTTCCTACGCTAGCGGATATTCCTACAATGAGCAGTTCTTC. The encoded protein is CASSYPSYASGYSYNEQFF.

V gene TRBV12-5 combines with J gene TRBJ1-2, with TRBD1 as a possible D gene (5 bases). V was pared by 2 bases and J by 7 bases, with 11 bases between. CDR3 length: 13 residues. CDR1 and CDR2 from the germline V gene are LGHNT and FRNRAP. CDR3 amino acids: CASGLSGGGGYTF. The CDR3 DNA is TGTGCTAGTGGTTTGTCGGGGGGAGGTGGCTACACCTTC.

CDR3 region: CASSSPGGNEQYF. CDR3 bases: TGTGCCAGCAGTTCCCCGGGCGGGAACGAGCAGTACTTC. The J gene is TRBJ2-7, the V gene TRBV28; D perhaps matches TRBD2 (6 bases). The germline CDR1 and CDR2 sequences are MDHEN and SYDVKM. The CDR3 covers 13 residues. V lost 4 bases, J lost 5 bases, and 12 bases lay in between. Full variable domain (remainder filled in from reference TRBV28 and TRBJ2-7): DVKVTQSSRYLVKRTGEKVFLECVQDMDHENMFWYRQDPGLGLRLIYFSYDVKMKEKGDIPEGYSVSREKKERFSLILESASTNQTSMYLCASSSPGGNEQYFGPGTRLTVT.

The chain combines TRBV5-1 with TRBJ1-1, with 8 bases identical to TRBD1. The V and J ends lost 4 bases and 0 bases, in that order; junction bases with no gene match: 8. Germline V gene sequence: CDR1 SGHRS, CDR2 YFSETQ. The CDR3 runs to 16 residues. CDR3 amino acids: CASSADRETMNTEAFF. The DNA for the CDR3 is TGCGCCAGCAGCGCGGACAGGGAAACCATGAACACTGAAGCTTTCTTT. Based on the CDR3 plus reference TRBV5-1 and TRBJ1-1, the full variable domain is KAGVTQTPRYLIKTRGQQVTLSCSPISGHRSVSWYQQTPGQGLQFLFEYFSETQRNKGNFPGRFSGRQFSNSRSEMNVSTLELGDSALYLCASSADRETMNTEAFFGQGTRLTVV.

The rearrangement links TRBV15 to TRBJ2-7; 9 bases are a match to TRBD1. The CDR3 sequence is 15 residues long. The V segment lost 2 bases and the J segment 5 bases; nucleotides outside the gene matches: 7. Per the germline V gene, CDR1 is LNHNV and CDR2 is YYDKDF (reference sequence). The CDR3 bases are TGTGCCACCAGCAGATCCGGGACAGGGTCCCACGAGCAGTACTTC. Translated: CATSRSGTGSHEQYF.

This sequence joins TRBV7-2 and TRBJ2-5, with D perhaps matching TRBD2 (6 bases). V gave up 3 bases and J gave up 4 bases, with 9 bases separating them. The CDR3 has 13 residues. CDR1 is SGHTA and CDR2 is FQGNSA in the germline V gene. CDR3 protein: CASSFPGGETQYF. The DNA of the CDR3 is TGTGCCAGCAGCTTCCCCGGGGGAGAGACCCAGTACTTC.

J is TRBJ2-5 and V is TRBV19; TRBD2 matches at 11 bases. The CDR3 contains 18 residues. Germline V gene lookup returns CDR1 LNHDA and CDR2 SQIVND (reference sequence). V was clipped by 1 base and J by 2 bases; unmatched bases: 9. The DNA of the CDR3 is TGTGCCAGTAGTATAGGGTTGGGTAGCGGGAGGGGACAAGAGACCCAGTACTTC. It translates to CASSIGLGSGRGQETQYF. Looking up the rest from reference TRBV19 and TRBJ2-5 gives the full variable domain: DGGITQSPKYLFRKEGQNVTLSCEQNLNHDAMYWYRQDPGQGLRLIYYSQIVNDFQKGDIAEGYSVSREKKESFPLTVTSAQKNPTAFYLCASSIGLGSGRGQETQYFGPGTRLLVL.

The chain employs TRBV11-2 and TRBJ2-1; 9 bases align to TRBD2. Germline assignment: CDR1 SGHAT and CDR2 FQNNGV. Trimming removed 3 bases from V and 8 bases from J; junction bases left unmatched: 11. The CDR3 spans 16 residues. For the CDR3, the DNA is TGTGCCAGCAGCTTTAGTACTGCGGGAGGGCCATATGAGCAGTTCTTC. It encodes CASSFSTAGGPYEQFF.

CDR3 sequence reads: CASSGDRPSTGNTIYF. The DNA for the CDR3 is TGTGCCAGCTCGGGAGACAGGCCCTCTACTGGAAACACCATATATTTT. This sequence joins TRBV18 and TRBJ1-3, with a weak D call TRBD1 (6 bases). V was shortened by 6 bases and J by 2 bases, with 17 bases between the two germline ends. Germline-derived CDR1 and CDR2 are KGHSH and LQKENI. The CDR3 is made up of 16 amino acids.

The chain has TRBV18 and TRBJ1-5, with D unclear. The germline CDR1 and CDR2 sequences are KGHSH and LQKENI. This CDR3 contains 16 residues. V dropped 1 base and J dropped 2 bases, with 12 bases sitting between them. The CDR3 DNA sequence: TGTGCCAGCTCACCACTTGGGAGAGGCGGCAATCAGCCCCAGCATTTT. This translates into CASSPLGRGGNQPQHF.

CDR3 in DNA: TGTGCCAGTAGTAGGGGAGGGGCGGGCAATGAGCAGTTCTTC. Residues: CASSRGGAGNEQFF. The chain has TRBV19 and TRBJ2-1; 7 nucleotides align to TRBD2. Germline V gene lookup returns CDR1 LNHDA and CDR2 SQIVND (reference sequence). V dropped 4 bases and J dropped 6; count of bases not matched to a gene: 6. The CDR3 is 14 amino acids.

This chain joins TRBV12-5 and TRBJ2-1; 14 bases align to TRBD2. This CDR3 is built from 19 residues. Germline V gene data show CDR1 as LGHNT and CDR2 as FRNRAP. The J segment lost 0 bases and the V segment lost 3 bases, leaving 7 bases of the junction unmatched. The CDR3 DNA reads TGTGCTAGTGGTTTCGGACTAGCGGGAGGCCTCCGCTCCTACAATGAGCAGTTCTTC. It codes for CASGFGLAGGLRSYNEQFF.

The chain uses TRBV29-1 and TRBJ1-1; possible D gene TRBD1, 6 bases. Per the germline V gene, CDR1 is SQVTM and CDR2 is ANQGSEA. This CDR3 is built from 13 residues. V dropped 7 bases and J dropped 2 bases, with 14 bases sitting between them. In DNA, the CDR3 is TGCAGCGGGGACCAGGGGCTTAACACTGAAGCTTTCTTT. Translating gives CSGDQGLNTEAFF.

V is TRBV27 and J is TRBJ2-5; TRBD1 matches at 9 bases. V dropped 5 bases and J dropped 4; count of bases not matched to a gene: 8. Per the germline V gene, CDR1 is MNHEY and CDR2 is SMNVEV (reference sequence). This CDR3 comprises 15 residues. CDR3 DNA sequence: TGTGCCAGCAGTCCTAAGGACAGGGGCCGAGAGACCCAGTACTTC. Protein sequence: CASSPKDRGRETQYF.

The chain employs TRBV5-4 and TRBJ2-5; 12 nucleotides match TRBD2. The CDR3 consists of 15 residues. The ends lost 2 bases at V and 5 bases at J; junction bases unmatched: 4. Germline CDR1 is SGHNT and CDR2 is YYREEE (reference sequence). CDR3 loop: CASSFPTSGSETQYF. The CDR3 DNA reads as TGTGCCAGCAGCTTTCCGACTAGCGGGAGTGAGACCCAGTACTTC.

The chain's CDR3 is CASSAQGNTEAFF. For the CDR3, the DNA is TGTGCCAGCTCAGCCCAGGGGAACACTGAAGCTTTCTTT. The chain couples TRBV18 to TRBJ1-1; a possible D gene is TRBD1 (5 bases). The CDR3 has 13 residues. Trimming left V 5 bases short and J 1 base short, with 8 bases between. Germline assignment: CDR1 KGHSH and CDR2 LQKENI. Variable domain in full (rest from reference TRBV18 and TRBJ1-1): NAGVMQNPRHLVRRRGQEARLRCSPMKGHSHVYWYRQLPEEGLKFMVYLQKENIIDESGMPKERFSAEFPKEGPSILRIQQVVRGDSAAYFCASSAQGNTEAFFGQGTRLTVV.

The chain joins TRBV11-2 to TRBJ1-3, with D unclear. Germline V CDR1 and CDR2: SGHAT, FQNNGV. The V end was cut by 3 bases, the J end by 0 bases, with 9 bases between. This CDR3 contains 15 residues. For the CDR3, the DNA is TGTGCCAGCAGCTTGTCGACTATCTCTGGAAACACCATATATTTT. It specifies CASSLSTISGNTIYF. Using reference TRBV11-2 and TRBJ1-3 for the parts outside the CDR3, the full variable domain is EAGVAQSPRYKIIEKRQSVAFWCNPISGHATLYWYQQILGQGPKLLIQFQNNGVVDDSQLPKDRFSAERLKGVDSTLKIQPAKLEDSAVYLCASSLSTISGNTIYFGEGSWLTVV.

V and J are TRBV19 and TRBJ1-2, with TRBD1 matching over 9 bases. With 10 bases clipped from V and 5 bases from J, the junction kept 8 bases outside the gene matches. There are 13 residues in the CDR3. Germline V gene sequence: CDR1 LNHDA, CDR2 SQIVND (reference sequence). The CDR3 loop reads CATTDRGRYGYTF. CDR3 nucleotides: TGTGCCACCACGGACAGGGGAAGGTATGGCTACACCTTC.

The CDR3 coding sequence is TGTGCCACCAGTGATTCGAGGGCCGGGATCACAGATACGCAGTATTTT. Protein product: CATSDSRAGITDTQYF. The rearrangement uses TRBV24-1 and TRBJ2-3; D perhaps matches TRBD2 (5 bases). The CDR3 runs 16 residues. Trimming removed 2 bases at V and 2 bases at J, with 13 bases between. Germline assignment: CDR1 KGHDR and CDR2 SFDVKD.

The chain employs TRBV3-1 (or the pseudogene TRBV3-2) and TRBJ1-4; D is possibly TRBD1 (5 bases). The CDR3 has 16 residues. Germline V CDR1 and CDR2: LGHDT, YNNKEL (reference sequence). Between the trimmed V and J ends, which lost 0 bases and 7 bases, there was a span of 15 bases. The CDR3 sequence: CASSQDGGLLGEKLFF. The DNA for the CDR3 is TGTGCCAGCAGCCAAGATGGGGGGTTATTAGGTGAAAAACTGTTTTTT.

This clone was picked up one time. The rearrangement uses TRBV7-3 and TRBJ2-6, with D possibly being TRBD2 (5 bases). This CDR3 region has 18 residues. V was pared by 0 bases and J by 0 bases, with 12 bases between. The V gene's germline CDR1 is SGHTA and CDR2 FQGTGA. For the CDR3, the DNA is TGTGCCAGCAGCTTAACCAACGACTACCCCTCTGGGGCCAACGTCCTGACTTTC. The encoded protein is CASSLTNDYPSGANVLTF.

The chain has TRBV30 and TRBJ1-3; D call uncertain. Trimming removed 2 bases at V and 2 bases at J, with 7 bases between. CDR1 and CDR2 (germline): GTSNPN, SVGIG (reference sequence). The CDR3 runs 13 residues. In DNA form, the CDR3 reads TGTGCCTGGAGTCAGGTCGCTGGAAACACCATATATTTT. Translated, it gives CAWSQVAGNTIYF.